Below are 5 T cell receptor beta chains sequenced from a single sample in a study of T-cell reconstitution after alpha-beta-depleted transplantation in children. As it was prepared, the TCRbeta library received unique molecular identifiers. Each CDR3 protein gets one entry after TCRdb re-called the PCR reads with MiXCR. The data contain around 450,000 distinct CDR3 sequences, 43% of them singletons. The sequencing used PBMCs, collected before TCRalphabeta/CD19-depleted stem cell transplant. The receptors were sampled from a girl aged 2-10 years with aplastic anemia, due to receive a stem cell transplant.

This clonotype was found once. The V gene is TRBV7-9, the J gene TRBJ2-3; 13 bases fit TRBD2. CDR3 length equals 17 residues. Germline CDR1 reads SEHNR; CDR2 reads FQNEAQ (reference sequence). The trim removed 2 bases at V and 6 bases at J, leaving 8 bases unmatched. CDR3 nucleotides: TGTGCCAGCAGCTTACCCACGGGACTAGCGGGAACGGATACGCAGTATTTT. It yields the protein CASSLPTGLAGTDTQYF.

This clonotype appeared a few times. Here the CDR3 reads CASGKQWDTQYF. In DNA form, the CDR3 reads TGCGCCAGCGGAAAACAGTGGGATACGCAGTATTTT. The chain is built from TRBV5-1 and TRBJ2-3; no definite D call. The V gene lost 7 bases and the J gene lost 6 bases, with 12 bases spanning the gap. There are 12 residues in the CDR3. The germline V gene has CDR1 SGHRS and CDR2 YFSETQ.

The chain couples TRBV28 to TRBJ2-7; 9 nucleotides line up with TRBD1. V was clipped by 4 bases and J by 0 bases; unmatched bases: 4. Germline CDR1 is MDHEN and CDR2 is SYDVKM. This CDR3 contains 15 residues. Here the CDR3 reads CASSSLQGASYEQYF. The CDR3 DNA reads TGTGCCAGCAGTTCGCTACAGGGGGCCTCCTACGAGCAGTACTTC. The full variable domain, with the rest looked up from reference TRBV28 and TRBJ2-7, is DVKVTQSSRYLVKRTGEKVFLECVQDMDHENMFWYRQDPGLGLRLIYFSYDVKMKEKGDIPEGYSVSREKKERFSLILESASTNQTSMYLCASSSLQGASYEQYFGPGTRLTVT.

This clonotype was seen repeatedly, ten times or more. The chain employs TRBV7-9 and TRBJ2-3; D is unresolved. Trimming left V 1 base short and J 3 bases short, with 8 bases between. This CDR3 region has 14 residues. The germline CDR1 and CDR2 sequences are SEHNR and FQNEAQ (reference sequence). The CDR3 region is CASSLVDGTDTQYF. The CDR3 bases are TGTGCCAGCAGCTTAGTGGACGGAACAGATACGCAGTATTTT. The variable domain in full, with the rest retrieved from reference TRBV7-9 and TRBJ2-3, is DTGVSQNPRHKITKRGQNVTFRCDPISEHNRLYWYRQTLGQGPEFLTYFQNEAQLEKSRLLSDRFSAERPKGSFSTLEIQRTEQGDSAMYLCASSLVDGTDTQYFGPGTRLTVL.

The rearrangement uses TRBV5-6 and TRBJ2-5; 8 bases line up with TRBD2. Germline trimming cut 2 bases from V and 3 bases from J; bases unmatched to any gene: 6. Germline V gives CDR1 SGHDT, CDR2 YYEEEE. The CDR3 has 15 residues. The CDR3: CASSFREGLKETQYF. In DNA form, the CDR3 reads TGTGCCAGCAGCTTCCGGGAGGGCCTGAAAGAGACCCAGTACTTC.